This TCR beta chain was retrieved from a study of OX40 agonist ivuxolimab in advanced cancers. Looking at the study overall: Ivuxolimab was administered intravenously to patients at 0.01 to 10 mg/kg every 2 weeks. The study's findings and limits: At 0.1 to 3.0 mg/kg, clonal expansion of CD4+ and CD8+ blood T cells had occurred by week 6.

Note on this clone: The antigen is unknown.

The junction had 13 bases not matched to a gene; V was cut back by 5 bases and J by 6 bases. CDR3 length equals 16 residues. The germline V gene encodes CDR1 SEHNR and CDR2 FQNEAQ (reference sequence). Clones were sequenced by immunoSEQ multiplex PCR, and TCRdb holds only the in-frame ones, with some missing. Of 60,000 to 85,000 clones in the sample, 80% to 95% were seen once. This clonotype was obtained from an adult with an advanced solid tumor such as melanoma, head and neck, liver or kidney cancer. V usage is TRBV7-9 and J usage is TRBJ2-3; TRBD1 agrees at 8 bases. The sequencing used CD4+ or CD8+ T cells sorted from blood, collected in a trial of the OX40 agonist ivuxolimab. The CDR3 region has the DNA TGTGCCAGCAGCGGACAGACAGGGGTCGGTCGGGATACGCAGTATTTT. This gives the protein CASSGQTGVGRDTQYF.